The 20 T cell receptor beta chains listed next were all sequenced from one sample in a study of blood T cells in healthy people across ages. The second PCR ran 7 to 11 cycles with a sample-barcoded 5' primer and J-beta primers. TCRdb recomputed calls from the 5' RACE reads with MiXCR, one row per CDR3 protein. The sample has 790,000 or so distinct CDR3 sequences, roughly three fifths seen once. The specimen was blood. The source of these receptors is a man in his forties or fifties in good health.

This chain joins TRBV20-1 and TRBJ2-3; 8 bases are a match to TRBD2. Per the germline V gene, CDR1 is DFQATT and CDR2 is SNEGSKA (reference sequence). CDR3 size: 14 residues. V was pared by 0 bases and J by 1 base, with 0 bases of the junction left unmatched. CDR3 bases: TGCAGTGCTAGAGAACTAGCGGGCACAGATACGCAGTATTTT. Translating it yields CSARELAGTDTQYF.

This clonotype was counted only a few times. This sequence joins TRBV29-1 and TRBJ2-3, with 7 bases that match TRBD1. J gave up 0 bases and V 7 bases, and 7 bases lay outside the gene matches. The length of the CDR3 is 14 residues. Germline CDR1 is SQVTM and CDR2 is ANQGSEA. The CDR3 DNA reads TGCAGCGACAAAGGGACAGCCAGCACAGATACGCAGTATTTT. Residues: CSDKGTASTDTQYF.

This clonotype was detected only a few times. The V and J genes are TRBV11-2 and TRBJ2-3; 8 positions agree with TRBD2. Germline loops: CDR1 SGHAT, CDR2 FQNNGV. The V segment lost 5 bases and the J segment 1 base; nucleotides outside the gene matches: 26. The CDR3 runs 22 residues. The CDR3 coding sequence is TGTGCCAGCAGCCCTCGTATGGCAAGGGGATACCCAGCGGGAGATGGCACAGATACGCAGTATTTT. Residues: CASSPRMARGYPAGDGTDTQYF.

About this clonotype itself: Relative to the germline gene, one junction end is altered; a read error may explain this. The chain couples TRBV11-2 to TRBJ1-2; no clear D gene. CDR1 is SGHAT, CDR2 FQNNGV, per germline. The length of the CDR3 is 11 residues. This CDR3 reads CASGLGSGYTF. The CDR3 DNA sequence: TGTGCCAGCGGCTTAGGGTCTGGCTACACCTTC.

This clonotype was observed once. The chain uses TRBV27 and TRBJ2-3; 7 positions match TRBD1. The CDR3 has 16 amino acids. The V gene's germline CDR1 is MNHEY and CDR2 SMNVEV (reference sequence). Trimming removed 3 bases from V and 6 bases from J; junction bases left unmatched: 12. CDR3 in amino acids: CASSLGATGDGDTQYF. For the CDR3, the DNA is TGTGCCAGCAGTTTGGGGGCAACAGGGGATGGGGATACGCAGTATTTT.

The V and J genes are TRBV29-1 and TRBJ1-5; 9 bases are a match to TRBD1. CDR3 length: 11 amino acids. The junction had 7 bases not matched to a gene; V was cut back by 6 bases and J by 13 bases. Germline V gene sequence: CDR1 SQVTM, CDR2 ANQGSEA. CDR3 protein: CSVGTGQGQHF. CDR3 DNA sequence: TGCAGCGTCGGGACAGGACAGGGGCAGCATTTT.

This chain joins TRBV29-1 and TRBJ2-7, with 7 bases matching TRBD2. Germline CDR1 reads SQVTM; CDR2 reads ANQGSEA. V dropped 7 bases and J dropped 3; count of bases not matched to a gene: 9. CDR3 length equals 13 residues. The CDR3 sequence is CSAAGTTDYEQYF. Written as DNA, the CDR3 is TGCAGCGCCGCCGGGACTACTGACTACGAGCAGTACTTC.

The V gene is TRBV29-1, the J gene TRBJ2-2; 7 nucleotides align to TRBD1. The trim removed 3 bases at V and 0 bases at J, leaving 7 bases unmatched. Germline loops: CDR1 SQVTM, CDR2 ANQGSEA. The CDR3 is 16 residues long. CDR3 sequence: CSVDDSGGANTGELFF. CDR3 coding DNA: TGCAGCGTTGACGACTCAGGGGGTGCGAACACCGGGGAGCTGTTTTTT.

This chain connects TRBV27 to TRBJ1-6; the D gene is possibly TRBD1 (6 bases). The V gene's germline CDR1 is MNHEY and CDR2 SMNVEV (reference sequence). The CDR3 runs 15 residues. V lost 3 bases to trimming and J lost 9 bases, with 15 bases between them. The CDR3 bases are TGTGCCAGCAGTTTCGTCCGGGGGGCAGGTTCACCCCTCCACTTT. Amino acid sequence: CASSFVRGAGSPLHF.

The chain carries TRBV5-6 and TRBJ2-1; D possibly uses TRBD1 or TRBD2 (5 bases each). Trimming removed 3 bases at V and 12 bases at J, with 25 bases between. The CDR3 has 16 amino acids. Per the germline V gene, CDR1 is SGHDT and CDR2 is YYEEEE. DNA for the CDR3: TGTGCCAGCAGCTCTCAAGTCGCCGGGGCAACAATGAGGCAGTTCTTC. Its protein is CASSSQVAGATMRQFF.

V and J are TRBV9 and TRBJ2-3; D perhaps matches TRBD1 (6 bases). Per germline, CDR1 SGDLS and CDR2 YYNGEE. CDR3 length: 17 residues. V shed 0 bases and J shed 0 bases, with 14 bases lying between them. CDR3 amino acids: CASSVAMGQRSTDTQYF. The CDR3 coding sequence is TGTGCCAGCAGCGTAGCTATGGGACAAAGGAGCACAGATACGCAGTATTTT.

This clonotype has more than one count but fewer than ten. This rearrangement joins TRBV4-3 to TRBJ2-3; possibly TRBD2 for D (6 bases). CDR1 LGHNA and CDR2 YSLEER come from the germline V gene. The CDR3 runs 16 residues. With 0 bases removed from V and 0 bases from J, the gap between germline ends came to 10 bases. CDR3 DNA: TGCGCCAGCAGCCAAGAAGCGGGCGCTAGCACAGATACGCAGTATTTT. Amino acid sequence: CASSQEAGASTDTQYF.

The V and J genes are TRBV7-2 and TRBJ2-1; 7 bases are shared with TRBD1. Germline lookup yields CDR1 SGHTA and CDR2 FQGNSA. V gave up 7 bases and J gave up 7 bases; unmatched junction bases: 10. This CDR3 region has 14 residues. This CDR3 reads CASNTGQALNEQFF. As DNA, the CDR3 is TGTGCCAGCAACACAGGACAGGCATTGAATGAGCAGTTCTTC.

The rearrangement links TRBV11-2 to TRBJ1-5, with 7 bases that match TRBD1. The trim removed 5 bases at V and 3 bases at J, leaving 7 bases unmatched. CDR3 length: 15 amino acids. CDR1 is SGHAT and CDR2 is FQNNGV in the germline V gene. CDR3 DNA: TGTGCCAGCAGCACTCGGACAGGAAACAATCAGCCCCAGCATTTT. Its translation: CASSTRTGNNQPQHF.

V gene TRBV5-1 combines with J gene TRBJ2-1, with 11 bases fitting TRBD2. V lost 3 bases to trimming and J lost 2 bases; unmatched junction nucleotides: 7. The CDR3 covers 17 residues. The germline CDR1 and CDR2 sequences are SGHRS and YFSETQ. In nucleotides, the CDR3 is TGCGCCAGCAGCTCGGATTCTAGCGGGAGGACCTACAATGAGCAGTTCTTC. Amino acids: CASSSDSSGRTYNEQFF.

This clonotype came up once. The V gene is TRBV7-9, the J gene TRBJ2-1; 13 bases fit TRBD2. Germline CDR1 reads SEHNR; CDR2 reads FQNEAQ (reference sequence). The CDR3 covers 15 residues. The trim removed 5 bases at V and 8 bases at J, leaving 6 bases unmatched. For the CDR3, the DNA is TGTGCCAGCAGCGGACTAGCGGGAGTAGCGGATGAGCAGTTCTTC. This encodes CASSGLAGVADEQFF.

This clonotype showed up just once. The chain links TRBV7-2 to TRBJ1-4; the match to TRBD1 covers 9 bases. The V segment lost 5 bases and the J segment 0 bases; nucleotides outside the gene matches: 7. The germline gives CDR1 SGHTA, CDR2 FQGNSA. The CDR3 has 17 amino acids. CDR3 coding DNA: TGTGCCAGCAGCCCAAGACGGGACAGGGCAACTAATGAAAAACTGTTTTTT. Its protein product is CASSPRRDRATNEKLFF.

This clonotype was counted only a few times. The rearrangement joins TRBV28 to TRBJ2-4, with 9 nucleotides matching TRBD2. V was pared by 3 bases and J by 7 bases, with 7 bases of the junction left unmatched. Germline values: CDR1 MDHEN, CDR2 SYDVKM. CDR3 length equals 15 residues. CDR3 amino acids: CASSLGGGAGNIQYF. The DNA of the CDR3 is TGTGCCAGCAGTTTGGGCGGGGGGGCCGGTAACATTCAGTACTTC.

In its sample, this clonotype was seen a few times. The rearrangement joins TRBV5-1 to TRBJ2-1, with 8 bases aligning to TRBD1. Trimming cost V 4 bases and J 9 bases; bases outside gene matches: 12. The CDR3 is 15 residues long. Germline V gene sequence: CDR1 SGHRS, CDR2 YFSETQ. CDR3 sequence (DNA): TGCGCCAGCAGCCAGGGACAGGCACCTTCGGGTGAGCAGTTCTTC. Translation: CASSQGQAPSGEQFF.

The chain couples TRBV4-3 to TRBJ2-7; TRBD1 matches at 8 bases. CDR1 and CDR2 (germline): LGHNA, YSLEER. This CDR3 contains 15 residues. Trimming cost V 3 bases and J 5 bases; bases outside gene matches: 9. The CDR3 region is CASSHRRDRTHEQYF. For the CDR3, the DNA is TGCGCCAGCAGCCATCGCCGGGACAGGACACACGAGCAGTACTTC.